Sequencing of this T cell receptor beta chain was carried out in a study of human T cells and chemical hapten exposure. Overall study: Among samples, TCR yields varied mainly because of small differences in pooled library volume.

Regarding time point: healthy volunteer bleed at 2 weeks. The authors' total RNA extraction used unfractionated whole blood. Single cDNA molecules in the library carried unique molecular identifiers attached during preparation. TCRdb fed the RACE reads into MiXCR, producing one record per CDR3 protein. The sample lists about 46,000 distinct CDR3 sequences, over 3.5% occurring once. This CDR3 spans 19 amino acids. The clonotype was recovered from a female donor in good health. Some clones in this sample may be carry-over from other donors' samples. The sample consisted of whole blood. The V call is TRBV21-1, the J call TRBJ1-6; TRBD1 was called by the table and not checked on the DNA. TRBV21-1 corresponds to a pseudogene. The CDR3 DNA reads as TGTGCCAGCAGCCATGGTGAAGGGGGCGCGAAACCCTATAATTCACCCCTCCACTTT. Translating gives CASSHGEGGAKPYNSPLHF.